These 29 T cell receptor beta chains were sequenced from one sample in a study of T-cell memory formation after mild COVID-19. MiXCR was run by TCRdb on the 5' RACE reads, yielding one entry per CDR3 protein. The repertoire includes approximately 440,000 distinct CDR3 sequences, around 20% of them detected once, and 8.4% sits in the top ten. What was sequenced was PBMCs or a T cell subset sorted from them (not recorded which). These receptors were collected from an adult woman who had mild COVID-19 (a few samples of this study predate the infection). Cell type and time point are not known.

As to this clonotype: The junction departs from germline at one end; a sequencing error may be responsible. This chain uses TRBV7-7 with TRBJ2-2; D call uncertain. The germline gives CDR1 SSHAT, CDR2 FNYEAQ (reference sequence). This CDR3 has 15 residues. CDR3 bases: TGTGCTAGCAGCTTCGCTAGTCACGGCACCGGGGAGCTGTTTTTT. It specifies CASSFASHGTGELFF.

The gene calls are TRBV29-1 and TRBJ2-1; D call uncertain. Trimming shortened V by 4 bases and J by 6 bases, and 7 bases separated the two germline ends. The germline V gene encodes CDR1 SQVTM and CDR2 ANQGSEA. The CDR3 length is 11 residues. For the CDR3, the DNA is TGCAGCGTTGGGCGAGTCAATGAGCAGTTCTTC. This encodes CSVGRVNEQFF.

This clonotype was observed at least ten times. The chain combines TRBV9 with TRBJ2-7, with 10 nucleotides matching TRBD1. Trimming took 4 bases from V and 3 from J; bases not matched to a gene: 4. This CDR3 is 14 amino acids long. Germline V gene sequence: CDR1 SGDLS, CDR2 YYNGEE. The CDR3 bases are TGTGCCAGCAGCTCCGGGACAGGGGTCTACGAGCAGTACTTC. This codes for CASSSGTGVYEQYF.

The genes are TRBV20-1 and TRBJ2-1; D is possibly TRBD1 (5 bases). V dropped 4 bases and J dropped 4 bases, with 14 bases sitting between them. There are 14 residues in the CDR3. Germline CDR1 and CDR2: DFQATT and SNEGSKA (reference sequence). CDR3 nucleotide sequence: TGCAGTGCTACTGGGGCCGAGGAGTACAATGAGCAGTTCTTC. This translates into CSATGAEEYNEQFF.

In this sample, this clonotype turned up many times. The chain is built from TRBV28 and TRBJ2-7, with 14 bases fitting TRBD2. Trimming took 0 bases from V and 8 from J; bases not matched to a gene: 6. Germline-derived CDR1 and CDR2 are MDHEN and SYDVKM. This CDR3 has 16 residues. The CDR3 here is CASSLWEGLAGVQQYF. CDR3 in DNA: TGTGCCAGCAGTTTATGGGAGGGACTAGCGGGAGTCCAGCAGTACTTC.

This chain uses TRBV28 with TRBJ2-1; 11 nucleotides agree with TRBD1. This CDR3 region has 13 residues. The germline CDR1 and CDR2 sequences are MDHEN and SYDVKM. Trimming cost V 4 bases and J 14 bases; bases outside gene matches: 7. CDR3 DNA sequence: TGTGCCAGCAGTTCCGGGACAGGGGGACCGGAGTTCTTC. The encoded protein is CASSSGTGGPEFF.

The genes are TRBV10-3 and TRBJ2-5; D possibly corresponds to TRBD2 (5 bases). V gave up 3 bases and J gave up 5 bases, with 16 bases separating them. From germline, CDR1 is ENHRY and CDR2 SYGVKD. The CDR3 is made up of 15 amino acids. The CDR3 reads CAISEMASPEETQYF. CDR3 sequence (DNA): TGTGCCATCAGTGAAATGGCTAGCCCGGAGGAGACCCAGTACTTC.

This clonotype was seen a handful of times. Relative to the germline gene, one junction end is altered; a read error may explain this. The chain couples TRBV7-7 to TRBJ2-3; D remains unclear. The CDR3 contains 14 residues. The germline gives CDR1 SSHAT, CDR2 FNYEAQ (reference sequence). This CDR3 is CASSLPRPRDTQYF. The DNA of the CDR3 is TGTGCTAGCAGCCTACCACGGCCTAGGGATACGCAGTATTTT.

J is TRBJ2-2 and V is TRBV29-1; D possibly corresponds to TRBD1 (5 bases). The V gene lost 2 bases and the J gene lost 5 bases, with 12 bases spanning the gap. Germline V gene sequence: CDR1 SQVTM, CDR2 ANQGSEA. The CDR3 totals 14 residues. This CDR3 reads CSVEQGYRTGELFF. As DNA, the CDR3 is TGCAGCGTTGAACAGGGTTATAGAACCGGGGAGCTGTTTTTT.

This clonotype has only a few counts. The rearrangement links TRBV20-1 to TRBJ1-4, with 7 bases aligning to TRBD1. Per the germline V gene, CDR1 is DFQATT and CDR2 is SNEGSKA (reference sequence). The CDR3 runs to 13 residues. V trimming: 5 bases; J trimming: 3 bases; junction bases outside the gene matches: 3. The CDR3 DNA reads TGCAGTGCTTCTGACAGGGCTAATGAAAAACTGTTTTTT. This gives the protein CSASDRANEKLFF.

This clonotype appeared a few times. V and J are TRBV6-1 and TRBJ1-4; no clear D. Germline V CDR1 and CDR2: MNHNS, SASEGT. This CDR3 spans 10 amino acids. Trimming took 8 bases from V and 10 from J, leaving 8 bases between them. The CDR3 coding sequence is TGTGCCAGCTTGGATTTAAAACTGTTTTTT. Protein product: CASLDLKLFF.

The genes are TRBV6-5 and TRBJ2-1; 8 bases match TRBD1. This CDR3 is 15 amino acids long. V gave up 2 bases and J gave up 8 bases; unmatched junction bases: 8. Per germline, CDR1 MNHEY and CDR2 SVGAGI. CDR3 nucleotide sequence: TGTGCCAGCAGTTACCGCACAGGGGGAAGGGATGAGCAGTTCTTC. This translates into CASSYRTGGRDEQFF.

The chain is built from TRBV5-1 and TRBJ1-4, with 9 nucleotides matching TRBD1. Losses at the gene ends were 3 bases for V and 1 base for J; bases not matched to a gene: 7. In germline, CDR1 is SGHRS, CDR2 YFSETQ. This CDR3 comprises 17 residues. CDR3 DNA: TGCGCCAGCAGCTCCCGGGACAGGGTCTTAACTAATGAAAAACTGTTTTTT. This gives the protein CASSSRDRVLTNEKLFF.

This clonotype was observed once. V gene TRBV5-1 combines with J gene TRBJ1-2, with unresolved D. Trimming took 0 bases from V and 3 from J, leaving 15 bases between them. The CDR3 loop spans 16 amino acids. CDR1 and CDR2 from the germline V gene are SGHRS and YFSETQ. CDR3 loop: CASSLDPHSADYGYTF. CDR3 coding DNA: TGCGCCAGCAGCTTGGACCCCCACAGCGCCGACTATGGCTACACCTTC. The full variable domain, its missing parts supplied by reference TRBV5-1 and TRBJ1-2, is KAGVTQTPRYLIKTRGQQVTLSCSPISGHRSVSWYQQTPGQGLQFLFEYFSETQRNKGNFPGRFSGRQFSNSRSEMNVSTLELGDSALYLCASSLDPHSADYGYTFGSGTRLTVV.

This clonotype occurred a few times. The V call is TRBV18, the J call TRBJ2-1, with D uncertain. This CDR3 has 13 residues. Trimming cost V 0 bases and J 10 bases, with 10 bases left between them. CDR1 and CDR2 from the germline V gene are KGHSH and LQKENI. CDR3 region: CASSPPARMEQFF. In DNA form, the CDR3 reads TGTGCCAGCTCACCACCGGCCCGAATGGAGCAGTTCTTC. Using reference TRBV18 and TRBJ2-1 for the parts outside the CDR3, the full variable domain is NAGVMQNPRHLVRRRGQEARLRCSPMKGHSHVYWYRQLPEEGLKFMVYLQKENIIDESGMPKERFSAEFPKEGPSILRIQQVVRGDSAAYFCASSPPARMEQFFGPGTRLTVL.

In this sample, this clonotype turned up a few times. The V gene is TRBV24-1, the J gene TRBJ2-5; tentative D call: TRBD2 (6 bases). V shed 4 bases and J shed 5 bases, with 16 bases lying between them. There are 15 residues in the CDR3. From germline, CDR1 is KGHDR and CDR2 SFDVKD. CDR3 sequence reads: CATSDPLGLIETQYF. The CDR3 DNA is TGTGCCACCAGTGACCCCCTGGGACTGATTGAGACCCAGTACTTC.

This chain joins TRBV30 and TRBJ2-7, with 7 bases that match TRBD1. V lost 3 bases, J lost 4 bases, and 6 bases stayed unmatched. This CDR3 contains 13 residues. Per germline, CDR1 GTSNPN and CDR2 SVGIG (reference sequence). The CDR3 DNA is TGTGCCTGGAGCTGGACAGGAGCGTACGAGCAGTACTTC. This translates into CAWSWTGAYEQYF. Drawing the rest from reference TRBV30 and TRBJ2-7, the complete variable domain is SQTIHQWPATLVQPVGSPLSLECTVEGTSNPNLYWYRQAAGRGLQLLFYSVGIGQISSEVPQNLSASRPQDRQFILSSKKLLLSDSGFYLCAWSWTGAYEQYFGPGTRLTVT.

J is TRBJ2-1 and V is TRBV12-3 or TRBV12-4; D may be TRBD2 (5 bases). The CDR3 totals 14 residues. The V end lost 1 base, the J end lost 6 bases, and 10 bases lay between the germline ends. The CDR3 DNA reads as TGTGCCAGCAGTTTAGGTGCTAGCCCCAATGAGCAGTTCTTC. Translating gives CASSLGASPNEQFF.

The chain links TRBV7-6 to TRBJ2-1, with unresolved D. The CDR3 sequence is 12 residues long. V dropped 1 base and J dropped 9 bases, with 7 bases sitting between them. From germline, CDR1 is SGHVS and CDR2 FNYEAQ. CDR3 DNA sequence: TGTGCCAGCAGCTTAGGAGAGCGTGAGCAGTTCTTC. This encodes CASSLGEREQFF.

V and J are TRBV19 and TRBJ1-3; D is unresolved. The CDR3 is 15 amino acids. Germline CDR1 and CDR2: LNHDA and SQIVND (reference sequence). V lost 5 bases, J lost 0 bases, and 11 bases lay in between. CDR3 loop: CASSPSPNSGNTIYF. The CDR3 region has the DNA TGTGCCAGTAGTCCCTCCCCGAACTCTGGAAACACCATATATTTT.

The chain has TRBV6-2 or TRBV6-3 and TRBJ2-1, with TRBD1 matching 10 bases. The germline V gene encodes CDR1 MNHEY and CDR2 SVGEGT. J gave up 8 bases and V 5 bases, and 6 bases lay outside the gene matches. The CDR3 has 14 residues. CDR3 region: CASSRQGARDEQFF. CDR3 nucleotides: TGTGCCAGCAGTCGACAGGGGGCTCGGGATGAGCAGTTCTTC.

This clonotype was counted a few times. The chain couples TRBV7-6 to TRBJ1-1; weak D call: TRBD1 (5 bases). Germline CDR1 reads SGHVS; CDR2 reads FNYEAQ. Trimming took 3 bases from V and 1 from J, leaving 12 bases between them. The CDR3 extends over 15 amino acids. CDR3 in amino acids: CASSFRLTGNTEAFF. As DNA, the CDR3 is TGTGCCAGCAGCTTCCGCTTAACAGGGAACACTGAAGCTTTCTTT.

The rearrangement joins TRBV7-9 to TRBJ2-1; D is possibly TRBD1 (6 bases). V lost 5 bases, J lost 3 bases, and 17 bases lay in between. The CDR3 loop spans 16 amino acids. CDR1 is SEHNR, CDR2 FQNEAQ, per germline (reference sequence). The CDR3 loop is CASSLGRTGIYNEQFF. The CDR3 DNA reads TGTGCCAGCAGCCTGGGTCGTACAGGGATCTACAATGAGCAGTTCTTC.

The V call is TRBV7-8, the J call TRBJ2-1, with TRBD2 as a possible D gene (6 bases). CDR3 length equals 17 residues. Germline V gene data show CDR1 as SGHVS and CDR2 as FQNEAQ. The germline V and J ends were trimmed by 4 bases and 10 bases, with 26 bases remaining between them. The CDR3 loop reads CASSSFGGSAGGVEQFF. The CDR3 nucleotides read TGTGCCAGCAGCTCCTTTGGGGGTAGCGCCGGGGGAGTCGAGCAGTTCTTC.

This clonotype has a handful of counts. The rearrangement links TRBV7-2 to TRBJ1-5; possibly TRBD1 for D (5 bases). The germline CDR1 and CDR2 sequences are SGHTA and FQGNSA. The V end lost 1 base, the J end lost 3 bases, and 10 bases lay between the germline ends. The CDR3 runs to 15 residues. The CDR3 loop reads CASSLGLGTNQPQHF. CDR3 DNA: TGTGCCAGCAGCTTAGGGTTGGGGACCAATCAGCCCCAGCATTTT.

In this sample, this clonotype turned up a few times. Here the CDR3 reads CAISEVGANYGYTF. The CDR3 DNA is TGTGCCATCAGTGAGGTCGGAGCTAACTATGGCTACACCTTC. V and J are TRBV10-3 and TRBJ1-2; D gene unclear. CDR3 length equals 14 residues. Germline V gene lookup returns CDR1 ENHRY and CDR2 SYGVKD. The germline V and J ends were trimmed by 2 bases and 0 bases, with 7 bases remaining between them.

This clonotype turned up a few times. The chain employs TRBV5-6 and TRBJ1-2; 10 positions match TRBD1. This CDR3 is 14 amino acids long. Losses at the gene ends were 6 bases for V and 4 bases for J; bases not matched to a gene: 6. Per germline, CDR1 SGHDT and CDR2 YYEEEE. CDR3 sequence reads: CASTRQGAFYGYTF. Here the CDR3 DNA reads TGTGCCAGCACCAGACAGGGGGCCTTCTATGGCTACACCTTC.

This chain's CDR3 is CATSDSGVGSYEQYF. CDR3 nucleotide sequence: TGTGCCACCAGTGATTCGGGAGTTGGCTCCTACGAGCAGTACTTC. V and J are TRBV24-1 and TRBJ2-7; possibly TRBD2 for D (6 bases). CDR3 size: 15 residues. Trimming cost V 2 bases and J 0 bases, with 10 bases left between them. Germline V gives CDR1 KGHDR, CDR2 SFDVKD.

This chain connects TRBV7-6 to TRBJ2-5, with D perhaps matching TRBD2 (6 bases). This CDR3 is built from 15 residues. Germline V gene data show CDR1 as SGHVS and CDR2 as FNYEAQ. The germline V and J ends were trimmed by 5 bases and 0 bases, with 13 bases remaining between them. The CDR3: CASSLPAGYQETQYF. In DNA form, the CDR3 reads TGTGCCAGCAGCCTCCCGGCGGGATACCAAGAGACCCAGTACTTC.